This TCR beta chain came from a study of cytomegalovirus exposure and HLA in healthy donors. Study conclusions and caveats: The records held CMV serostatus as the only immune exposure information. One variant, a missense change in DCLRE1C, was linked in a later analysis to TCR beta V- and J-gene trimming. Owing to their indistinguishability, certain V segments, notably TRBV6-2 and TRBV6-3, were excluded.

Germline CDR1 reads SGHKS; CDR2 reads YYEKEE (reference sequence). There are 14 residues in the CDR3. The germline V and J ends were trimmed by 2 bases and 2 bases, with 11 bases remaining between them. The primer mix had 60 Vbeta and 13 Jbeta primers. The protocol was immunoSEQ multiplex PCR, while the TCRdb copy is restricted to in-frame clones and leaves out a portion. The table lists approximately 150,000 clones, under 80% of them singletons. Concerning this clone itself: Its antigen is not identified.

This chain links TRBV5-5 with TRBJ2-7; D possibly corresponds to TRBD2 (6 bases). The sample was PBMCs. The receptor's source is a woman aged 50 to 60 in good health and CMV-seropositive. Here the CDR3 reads CASSFGGAAYEQYF. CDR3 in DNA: TGTGCCAGCAGCTTCGGGGGAGCAGCCTACGAGCAGTACTTC. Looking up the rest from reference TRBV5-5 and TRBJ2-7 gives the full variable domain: DAGVTQSPTHLIKTRGQQVTLRCSPISGHKSVSWYQQVLGQGPQFIFQYYEKEERGRGNFPDRFSARQFPNYSSELNVNALLLGDSALYLCASSFGGAAYEQYFGPGTRLTVT.